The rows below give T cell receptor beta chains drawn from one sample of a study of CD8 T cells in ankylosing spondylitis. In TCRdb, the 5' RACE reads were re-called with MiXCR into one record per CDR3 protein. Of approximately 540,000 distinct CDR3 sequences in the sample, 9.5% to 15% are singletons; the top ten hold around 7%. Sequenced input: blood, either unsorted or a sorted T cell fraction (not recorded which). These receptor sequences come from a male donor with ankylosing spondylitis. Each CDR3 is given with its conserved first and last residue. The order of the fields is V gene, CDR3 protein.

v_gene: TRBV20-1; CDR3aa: CSALDRVGQETQYF
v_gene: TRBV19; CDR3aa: CATSGLAGYAGELFF
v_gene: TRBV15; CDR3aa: CATSGRSPQGNEQFF
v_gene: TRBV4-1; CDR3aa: CASSLTNRGNTEAFF
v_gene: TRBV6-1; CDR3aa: CASRQGGSTEAFF
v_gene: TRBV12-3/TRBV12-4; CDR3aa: CASSPGAFTDTQYF
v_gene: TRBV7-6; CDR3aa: CASSFSGVEITDTQYF
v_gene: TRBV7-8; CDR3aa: CASRGRQGGYEQYF
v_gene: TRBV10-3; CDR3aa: CAIKIAGAPDEQYF
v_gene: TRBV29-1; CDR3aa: CSVAGQGAGEAFF
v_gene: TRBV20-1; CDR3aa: CSATRTVEQFF
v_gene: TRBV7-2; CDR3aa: CASSLAFREETQYF
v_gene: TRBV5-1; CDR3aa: CASSATSGTYNEQFF
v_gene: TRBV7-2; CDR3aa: CASSLAVAGGIYGYTF
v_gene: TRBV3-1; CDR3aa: CASSQDPGIATQYF
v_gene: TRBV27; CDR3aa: CASSSWGGLSYEQYF
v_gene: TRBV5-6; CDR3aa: CASSLGLSPSTDTQYF
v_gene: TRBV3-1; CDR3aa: CASSQGGTSNQPQHF
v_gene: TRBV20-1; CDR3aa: CSARVGGVGEKLFF
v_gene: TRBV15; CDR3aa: CATSGLRSETQYF
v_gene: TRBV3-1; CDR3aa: CASSPQQGGAEAFF
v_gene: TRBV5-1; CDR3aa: CASSFRQGRWDDATYEQYF
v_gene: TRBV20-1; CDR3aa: CSARAGAGEDTQYF
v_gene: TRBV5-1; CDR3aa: CASSITDSYEQYF
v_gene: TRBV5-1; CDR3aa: CASSLGAGTGYEQYF
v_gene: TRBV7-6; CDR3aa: CASSSGLLSEKLFF
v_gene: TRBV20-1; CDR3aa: CSARAGGRSDTQYF
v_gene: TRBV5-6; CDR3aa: CASSGDKGEQFF
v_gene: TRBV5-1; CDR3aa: CASSPWVNTGELFF
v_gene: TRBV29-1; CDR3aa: CSVYDLNIQYF
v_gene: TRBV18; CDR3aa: CASSHRDFYEQYF
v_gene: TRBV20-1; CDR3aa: CSARAPLAGVRHEQFF
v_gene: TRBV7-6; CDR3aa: CASSFSGTSNTGELFF
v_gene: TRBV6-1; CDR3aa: CASSEDPGNSGYTF
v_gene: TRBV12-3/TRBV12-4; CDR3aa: CASSFEAGLGGVSTDTQYF
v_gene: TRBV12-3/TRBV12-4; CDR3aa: CASTPRRQATTNTQYF
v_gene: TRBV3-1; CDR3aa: CASSQGRHRGVEQFF